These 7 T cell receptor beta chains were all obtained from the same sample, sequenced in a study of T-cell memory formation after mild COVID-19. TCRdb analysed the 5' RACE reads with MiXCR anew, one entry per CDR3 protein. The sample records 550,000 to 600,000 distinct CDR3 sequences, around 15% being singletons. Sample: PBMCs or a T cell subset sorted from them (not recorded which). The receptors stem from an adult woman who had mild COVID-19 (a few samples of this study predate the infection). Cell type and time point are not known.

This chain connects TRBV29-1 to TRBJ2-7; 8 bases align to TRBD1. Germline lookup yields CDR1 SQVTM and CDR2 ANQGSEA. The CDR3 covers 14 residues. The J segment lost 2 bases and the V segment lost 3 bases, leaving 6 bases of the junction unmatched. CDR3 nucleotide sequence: TGCAGCGTTGAGTGGGGACAGGATCCCTACGAGCAGTACTTC. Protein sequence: CSVEWGQDPYEQYF.

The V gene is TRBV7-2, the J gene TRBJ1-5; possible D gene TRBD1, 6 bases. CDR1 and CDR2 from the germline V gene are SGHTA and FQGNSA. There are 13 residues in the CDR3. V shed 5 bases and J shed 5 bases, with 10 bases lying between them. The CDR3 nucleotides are TGTGCCAGCAGCCGACAGGCGGATCAGCCCCAGCATTTT. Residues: CASSRQADQPQHF.

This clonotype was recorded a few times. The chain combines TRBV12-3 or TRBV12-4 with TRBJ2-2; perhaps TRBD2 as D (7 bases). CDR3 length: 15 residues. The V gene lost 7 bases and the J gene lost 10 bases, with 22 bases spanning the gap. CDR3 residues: CASITQGTTDPELFF. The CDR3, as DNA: TGTGCCAGCATTACTCAGGGGACTACCGACCCGGAGCTGTTTTTT.

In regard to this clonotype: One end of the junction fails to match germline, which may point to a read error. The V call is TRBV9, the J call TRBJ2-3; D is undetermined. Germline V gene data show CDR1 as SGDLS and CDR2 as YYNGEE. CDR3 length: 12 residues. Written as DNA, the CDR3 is TGTGCCAGCATCGTACCTTCAGATACGCAGTATTTT. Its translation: CASIVPSDTQYF.

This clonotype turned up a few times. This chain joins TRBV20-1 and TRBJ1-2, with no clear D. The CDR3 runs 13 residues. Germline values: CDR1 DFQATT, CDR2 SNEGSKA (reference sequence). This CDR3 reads CSARDKTNYGYTF. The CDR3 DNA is TGCAGCGCGAGAGACAAGACTAACTATGGCTACACCTTC.

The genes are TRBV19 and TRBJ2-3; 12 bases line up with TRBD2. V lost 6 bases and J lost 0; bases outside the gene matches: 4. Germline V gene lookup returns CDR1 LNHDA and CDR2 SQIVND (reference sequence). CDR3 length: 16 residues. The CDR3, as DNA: TGTGCCAGTAGAGGCGGGACTAGCGGGAGCACAGATACGCAGTATTTT. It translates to CASRGGTSGSTDTQYF.

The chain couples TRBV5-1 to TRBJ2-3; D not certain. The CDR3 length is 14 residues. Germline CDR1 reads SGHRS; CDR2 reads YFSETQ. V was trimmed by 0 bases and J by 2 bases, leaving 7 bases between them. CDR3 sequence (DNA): TGCGCCAGCAGCTTGGAGGGTATCACAGATACGCAGTATTTT. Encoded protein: CASSLEGITDTQYF.